Shown below are 14 T cell receptor beta chains from a single sample sequenced in a study of CD8+ T cells in alopecia areata. Treatment given: oral pan-JAK inhibitor, 5-10 mg twice daily. Extracted from the samples, RNA was reverse transcribed into cDNA to serve as the sequencing template. Produced via immunoSEQ multiplex PCR; TCRdb's table is partial and in-frame only. The table lists about 190,000 clones, 50% to 60% of them singletons, with about 0.65% in the top ten. Sequences were derived from CD4+ T cells sorted from blood, sampled at week 4, from a patient treated with tofacitinib. These receptors originate from a human donor with alopecia areata.

The table lists this clone with many counts. The CDR3 nucleotides read TGTGCCAGCAGCTTAGCTCAGCCTAGGATTCAGTACTTC. The encoded protein is CASSLAQPRIQYF. This chain links TRBV7-9 with TRBJ2-4; D ambiguous. The CDR3 is made up of 13 amino acids. The ends were cut back, 0 bases at V and 10 bases at J, with 10 bases in the middle. The germline gives CDR1 SEHNR, CDR2 FQNEAQ (reference sequence). Full variable domain (remainder filled in from reference TRBV7-9 and TRBJ2-4): DTGVSQNPRHKITKRGQNVTFRCDPISEHNRLYWYRQTLGQGPEFLTYFQNEAQLEKSRLLSDRFSAERPKGSFSTLEIQRTEQGDSAMYLCASSLAQPRIQYFGAGTRLSVL.

V gene TRBV11-2 combines with J gene TRBJ1-1; D is unclear. Trimming cost V 1 base and J 4 bases, with 4 bases left between them. The CDR3 spans 12 residues. Germline V gene sequence: CDR1 SGHAT, CDR2 FQNNGV. Here the CDR3 reads CASSLGATEAFF. CDR3 nucleotide sequence: TGTGCCAGCAGCTTAGGGGCCACTGAAGCTTTCTTT.

Comment on this clone: Different DNA sequences within this sample yield the same CDR3. The chain combines TRBV20-1 with TRBJ2-5; no clear D. Trimming took 3 bases from V and 5 from J, leaving 4 bases between them. Germline loops: CDR1 DFQATT, CDR2 SNEGSKA (reference sequence). The CDR3 loop spans 10 amino acids. The chain's CDR3 is CSASGETQYF. As DNA, the CDR3 is TGCAGTGCTAGTGGCGAGACCCAGTACTTC.

This sequence joins TRBV2 and TRBJ2-4; D is undetermined. The CDR3 contains 16 residues. V lost 3 bases, J lost 0 bases, and 12 bases lay in between. The germline gives CDR1 SNHLY, CDR2 FYNNEI. This chain's CDR3 is CASSDRATLAKNIQYF. The CDR3 DNA is TGTGCCAGCAGTGATCGTGCGACACTAGCCAAAAACATTCAGTACTTC.

This clone was counted only a few times. The genes are TRBV6-5 and TRBJ1-4; possible D gene TRBD1, 6 bases. CDR3 size: 14 residues. V gave up 6 bases and J gave up 8 bases, with 16 bases separating them. Germline CDR1 MNHEY, CDR2 SVGAGI. The CDR3 DNA follows: TGTGCCAGCAGGACCGGGACACGGGGGGAAAAACTGTTTTTT. It is translated as CASRTGTRGEKLFF.

This clone has just one count. V is TRBV5-5 and J is TRBJ2-5, with D possibly being TRBD2 (6 bases). The V gene's germline CDR1 is SGHKS and CDR2 YYEKEE (reference sequence). The CDR3 length is 14 residues. Trimming removed 3 bases at V and 5 bases at J, with 14 bases between. CDR3 region: CASSWDSGKETQYF. Here the CDR3 DNA reads TGTGCCAGCAGCTGGGACTCGGGCAAGGAGACCCAGTACTTC.

CDR3 sequence (DNA): TGTGCCTGGAGTCCCCGTTCAAACTACGAGCAGTACTTC. It yields the protein CAWSPRSNYEQYF. V usage is TRBV30 and J usage is TRBJ2-7; no definite D call. The CDR3 contains 13 residues. Trimming shortened V by 2 bases and J by 3 bases, and 11 bases separated the two germline ends. Germline V gives CDR1 GTSNPN, CDR2 SVGIG (reference sequence).

The chain recombines TRBV29-1 with TRBJ1-1; 7 bases are a match to TRBD1. The CDR3 consists of 15 residues. J gave up 3 bases and V 4 bases, and 11 bases lay outside the gene matches. Germline V gene lookup returns CDR1 SQVTM and CDR2 ANQGSEA. The CDR3 nucleotides are TGCAGCGTTGGGGAGACAGGGATTTTCGACACTGAAGCTTTCTTT. Translated, it gives CSVGETGIFDTEAFF.

This clone was recorded a few times. At the DNA level, this CDR3 is encoded by other sequences in the same sample as well. The V call is TRBV30, the J call TRBJ1-1, with TRBD1 as a possible D gene (5 bases). CDR3 length: 11 residues. CDR1 is GTSNPN and CDR2 is SVGIG in the germline V gene (reference sequence). V was shortened by 5 bases and J by 3 bases, with 7 bases between the two germline ends. The CDR3 spells CAWGRDTEAFF. The DNA of the CDR3 is TGTGCCTGGGGCAGGGACACTGAAGCTTTCTTT.

The V and J genes are TRBV19 and TRBJ1-5; 7 bases agree with TRBD1. The CDR3 has 17 amino acids. The germline V gene encodes CDR1 LNHDA and CDR2 SQIVND (reference sequence). V trimming: 4 bases; J trimming: 5 bases; junction bases outside the gene matches: 14. This chain's CDR3 is CASSTPPGQRRDQPQHF. The CDR3 bases are TGTGCCAGTAGTACCCCGCCGGGACAGAGGAGAGATCAGCCCCAGCATTTT.

This clone appeared once. This CDR3 is CASSPGLHYEQYF. CDR3 DNA: TGTGCCAGCAGCCCAGGGCTTCACTACGAGCAGTACTTC. The genes are TRBV7-4 and TRBJ2-7; a possible D gene is TRBD1 (5 bases). Germline CDR1 and CDR2: SGHVT and SQSDAQ. The CDR3 contains 13 residues. V lost 5 bases to trimming and J lost 3 bases, with 11 bases between them.

This chain uses TRBV6-6 with TRBJ1-2; the match to TRBD1 covers 10 bases. This CDR3 contains 16 residues. V lost 7 bases, J lost 2 bases, and 10 bases stayed unmatched. CDR1 and CDR2 (germline): MNHNY, SVGAGI (reference sequence). The chain's CDR3 is CASTLSGTGVNYGYTF. The CDR3 DNA sequence: TGTGCCAGCACCCTTTCCGGGACAGGGGTGAACTATGGCTACACCTTC.

V usage is TRBV28 and J usage is TRBJ2-1, with 12 positions matching TRBD2. Germline loops: CDR1 MDHEN, CDR2 SYDVKM. This CDR3 region has 15 residues. Trimming removed 7 bases from V and 5 bases from J; junction bases left unmatched: 6. The CDR3 nucleotides read TGTGCCAGCAAGACTAGCGGGGGTATGAACAATGAGCAGTTCTTC. Translation: CASKTSGGMNNEQFF.

The chain carries TRBV29-1 and TRBJ2-7, with a tentative D call TRBD1 (5 bases). The germline V gene encodes CDR1 SQVTM and CDR2 ANQGSEA. Trimming stripped 6 bases from V and 3 bases from J, with 9 bases between. The CDR3 sequence is 11 residues long. The CDR3 DNA reads TGCAGCGTCAGGGAAATCTACGAGCAGTACTTC. Amino acids: CSVREIYEQYF.